Shown below are 19 T cell receptor beta chains from a single sample sequenced in a study of T cells in Graves' hyperthyroidism and ophthalmopathy. The CDR3 regions of TCR beta were amplified from RNA transcripts. First-round RT-PCR targeting the TCR CDR3 was performed with the HTBI primer set. TCRdb re-called the multiplex PCR reads through MiXCR, storing one row per CDR3 protein. The data contain about 350,000 distinct CDR3 sequences, 17% of them singletons. The sequenced sample consisted of blood. The receptors shown here come from a woman in her 30s with Graves' hyperthyroidism that later progressed to Graves' ophthalmopathy.

This clonotype was detected once. The gene calls are TRBV12-3 or TRBV12-4 and TRBJ2-3; 9 bases fit TRBD2. The CDR3 is 15 residues long. Unmatched junction bases numbered 7, after V lost 4 bases and J lost 5 bases. The DNA of the CDR3 is TGTGCCAGCAGTTACTTAGCGGGAGCGGGAGATACGCAGTATTTT. Encoded protein: CASSYLAGAGDTQYF.

Ten or more counts support this clonotype. The chain has TRBV7-8 and TRBJ2-1, with 16 bases matching TRBD2. CDR1 and CDR2 from the germline V gene are SGHVS and FQNEAQ. The trim removed 3 bases at V and 7 bases at J, leaving 3 bases unmatched. CDR3 length: 16 amino acids. In DNA, the CDR3 is TGTGCCAGCAGCTTGGGACTAGCGGGAGGGCCAAATGAGCAGTTCTTC. Translation gives CASSLGLAGGPNEQFF. Complete variable domain (other parts from reference TRBV7-8 and TRBJ2-1): GAGVSQSPRYKVAKRGQDVALRCDPISGHVSLFWYQQALGQGPEFLTYFQNEAQLDKSGLPSDRFFAERPEGSVSTLKIQRTQQEDSAVYLCASSLGLAGGPNEQFFGPGTRLTVL.

This clonotype was observed many times. V usage is TRBV18 and J usage is TRBJ1-4, with D unresolved. Looked up from germline, CDR1 is KGHSH and CDR2 is LQKENI. V dropped 5 bases and J dropped 0 bases, with 13 bases sitting between them. This CDR3 is built from 16 residues. CDR3 amino acids: CASSGTRAATNEKLFF. In DNA, the CDR3 is TGTGCCAGCTCAGGAACACGGGCTGCAACTAATGAAAAACTGTTTTTT.

This clonotype was found many times. This chain joins TRBV19 and TRBJ1-1, with D hard to call. Germline values: CDR1 LNHDA, CDR2 SQIVND (reference sequence). Trimming left V 5 bases short and J 6 bases short, with 16 bases between. CDR3 length: 14 residues. The CDR3 coding sequence is TGTGCCAGTAGTGTCCCCCAAACGAGACCTGAAGCTTTCTTT. It specifies CASSVPQTRPEAFF.

Many counts were recorded for this clonotype. The gene calls are TRBV27 and TRBJ2-7; D call uncertain. The V end lost 6 bases, the J end lost 0 bases, and 12 bases lay between the germline ends. Per the germline V gene, CDR1 is MNHEY and CDR2 is SMNVEV (reference sequence). The CDR3 sequence is 14 residues long. The CDR3 nucleotides are TGTGCCAGCAGCATTGAAGGGCGCTCCTACGAGCAGTACTTC. It specifies CASSIEGRSYEQYF.

This clonotype was counted at least ten times. The rearrangement links TRBV3-1 to TRBJ1-4, with D tentatively TRBD1 (5 bases). V was clipped by 0 bases and J by 7 bases, with 15 bases between them. The CDR3 covers 16 residues. CDR1 LGHDT and CDR2 YNNKEL come from the germline V gene (reference sequence). The CDR3 DNA is TGTGCCAGCAGCCAAGAACCCAGAGGGACGGGTGAAAAACTGTTTTTT. It specifies CASSQEPRGTGEKLFF.

At least ten counts were recorded for this clonotype. The chain has TRBV28 and TRBJ1-6; 9 positions match TRBD1. CDR3 length: 15 residues. V trimming: 6 bases; J trimming: 11 bases; junction bases outside the gene matches: 11. Looked up from germline, CDR1 is MDHEN and CDR2 is SYDVKM. This CDR3 reads CASRLVGTGLAPLHF. For the CDR3, the DNA is TGTGCCAGCAGATTAGTCGGGACAGGGCTGGCACCCCTCCACTTT.

This clonotype was seen at least ten times. This chain links TRBV12-3 or TRBV12-4 with TRBJ2-1; 10 bases match TRBD2. The junction had 9 bases not matched to a gene; V was cut back by 8 bases and J by 8 bases. The CDR3 is 14 residues long. CDR3 coding DNA: TGTGCCAGCCTCCTTAGCGGGGGGAGAGATGAGCAGTTCTTC. Translated: CASLLSGGRDEQFF.

This clonotype came up many times. V and J are TRBV6-2 or TRBV6-3 and TRBJ2-4, with no clear D. The CDR3 extends over 16 amino acids. Germline CDR1 reads MNHEY; CDR2 reads SVGEGT. Trimming cost V 0 bases and J 7 bases, with 16 bases left between them. The CDR3: CASSYSIVRLRNIQYF. CDR3 DNA: TGTGCCAGCAGTTACTCGATTGTCCGCCTAAGGAACATTCAGTACTTC.

V is TRBV30 and J is TRBJ1-5, with D possibly matching TRBD1 (6 bases). The V and J ends lost 6 bases and 6 bases respectively, with 18 bases between them. Germline V gene lookup returns CDR1 GTSNPN and CDR2 SVGIG (reference sequence). This CDR3 spans 14 amino acids. The CDR3 DNA follows: TGTGCCTGCTCCGGGACAAGGGGCGTTCAGCCCCAGCATTTT. This codes for CACSGTRGVQPQHF.

This clonotype was seen many times. The J gene is TRBJ2-7, the V gene TRBV25-1, with 13 bases identical to TRBD2. Germline CDR1 and CDR2: MGHDK and SYGVNS. Trimming took 8 bases from V and 7 from J; bases not matched to a gene: 11. This CDR3 spans 15 amino acids. The CDR3 region has the DNA TGTGCCAGCTCAGAAGGACTAGCGGGAGTTGAAGAGCAGTACTTC. It codes for CASSEGLAGVEEQYF.

This clonotype has a count of ten or more. The chain couples TRBV11-2 to TRBJ1-2; TRBD1 might be the D (5 bases). V lost 0 bases and J lost 6, with 14 bases in between. Germline CDR1 SGHAT, CDR2 FQNNGV. This CDR3 has 15 amino acids. DNA for the CDR3: TGTGCCAGCAGCTTAGAGATGGGGGGAGGAAATGGCTACACCTTC. Residues: CASSLEMGGGNGYTF.

The CDR3 DNA follows: TGCGCCAGCAGCCAACCTAGCGGGAGCTCCTACAATGAGCAGTTCTTC. As protein: CASSQPSGSSYNEQFF. The chain couples TRBV4-1 to TRBJ2-1; 10 positions match TRBD2. CDR1 and CDR2 (germline): MGHRA, YSYEKL. Unmatched junction bases numbered 1, after V lost 2 bases and J lost 0 bases. This CDR3 contains 16 residues.

There are many counts of this clonotype. This chain links TRBV7-8 with TRBJ2-1, with TRBD2 matching over 8 bases. Trimming cost V 6 bases and J 4 bases; bases outside gene matches: 5. This CDR3 contains 14 residues. Germline CDR1 reads SGHVS; CDR2 reads FQNEAQ. The CDR3 loop is CASRERGIYNEQFF. CDR3 DNA sequence: TGTGCCAGCAGAGAGCGGGGGATATACAATGAGCAGTTCTTC.

This clonotype was seen a few times. At one end the junction does not follow the germline gene, possibly because of a read error. The chain carries TRBV29-1 and TRBJ1-2, with D maybe TRBD1 (5 bases). Germline CDR1 SQVTM, CDR2 ANQGSEA. This CDR3 has 13 residues. The CDR3, as DNA: TGCAGCGTACCCCAAGGGACTGACTATAGCTACACCTTC. It is translated as CSVPQGTDYSYTF. The complete variable domain, with remaining parts taken from reference TRBV29-1 and TRBJ1-2, reads SAVISQKPSRDICQRGTSLTIQCQVDSQVTMMFWYRQQPGQSLTLIATANQGSEATYESGFVIDKFPISRPNLTFSTLTVSNMSPEDSSIYLCSVPQGTDYSYTFGSGTRLTVV.

This clonotype has ten or more counts. The chain recombines TRBV11-2 with TRBJ2-7, with D tentatively TRBD1 (5 bases). Germline V gene sequence: CDR1 SGHAT, CDR2 FQNNGV. There are 15 residues in the CDR3. V lost 0 bases and J lost 2, with 11 bases in between. The CDR3 loop reads CASSLDLGVTYEQYF. CDR3 nucleotide sequence: TGTGCCAGCAGCTTAGATCTAGGGGTGACCTACGAGCAGTACTTC.

This clonotype was detected many times. This rearrangement joins TRBV24-1 to TRBJ2-3, with a weak D call TRBD1 (5 bases). The CDR3 contains 15 residues. Trimming removed 3 bases at V and 3 bases at J, with 12 bases between. Germline-derived CDR1 and CDR2 are KGHDR and SFDVKD. CDR3 sequence reads: CATSDHLTGTDTQYF. The CDR3 bases are TGTGCCACCAGTGATCACCTAACAGGAACAGATACGCAGTATTTT.

In its sample, this clonotype was seen many times. J is TRBJ1-1 and V is TRBV28, with D tentatively TRBD1 (5 bases). Germline loops: CDR1 MDHEN, CDR2 SYDVKM. This CDR3 comprises 16 residues. Trimming stripped 0 bases from V and 2 bases from J, with 13 bases between. CDR3 nucleotide sequence: TGTGCCAGCAGTTTATGGGGGGAGGTTCCAAACACTGAAGCTTTCTTT. Its protein is CASSLWGEVPNTEAFF.

This clonotype was picked up a small number of times. The rearrangement joins TRBV5-6 to TRBJ2-5; TRBD2 agrees at 8 bases. Per the germline V gene, CDR1 is SGHDT and CDR2 is YYEEEE. J lost 0 bases, V lost 0 bases, and 16 bases had no gene match. The CDR3 covers 20 residues. Here the CDR3 reads CASSLASSRGGRLDQETQYF. The CDR3 DNA follows: TGTGCCAGCAGCTTGGCATCCTCCCGGGGGGGCCGGCTTGACCAAGAGACCCAGTACTTC.